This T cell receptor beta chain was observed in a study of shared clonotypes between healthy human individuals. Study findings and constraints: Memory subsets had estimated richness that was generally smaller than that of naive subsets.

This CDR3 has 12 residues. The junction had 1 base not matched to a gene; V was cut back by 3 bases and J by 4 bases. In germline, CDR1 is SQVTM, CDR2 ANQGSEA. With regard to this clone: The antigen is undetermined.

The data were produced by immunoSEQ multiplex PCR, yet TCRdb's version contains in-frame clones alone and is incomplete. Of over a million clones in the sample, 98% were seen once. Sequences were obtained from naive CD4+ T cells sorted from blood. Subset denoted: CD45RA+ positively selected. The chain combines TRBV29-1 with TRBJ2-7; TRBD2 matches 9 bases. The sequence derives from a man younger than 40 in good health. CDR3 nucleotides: TGCAGCGTTGAGACTAGCGGTTACGAGCAGTACTTC. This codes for CSVETSGYEQYF.